This T cell receptor (beta chain) was sequenced for a study of CD8 T cell repertoires and HIV-1 epitope variants. V was trimmed by 0 bases and J by 3 bases, leaving 12 bases between them. CDR1 SGHRS and CDR2 YFSETQ come from the germline V gene. This CDR3 is built from 15 residues. Here immunoSEQ multiplex PCR was the method, and the copy in TCRdb shows in-frame clones only, minus some. Of under 100,000 clones in the sample, 60% to 80% are singletons; the top ten hold 20% to 30%. The TCR was taken from a male donor with HIV. The chain recombines TRBV5-1 with TRBJ2-5; D gene uncertain. Sample: uncultured baseline CD8+ T cells from peripheral blood mononuclear cells (PBMCs). The CDR3 reads CASSLEVQPEETQYF. The DNA for the CDR3 is TGCGCCAGCAGCTTGGAAGTTCAGCCTGAAGAGACCCAGTACTTC.